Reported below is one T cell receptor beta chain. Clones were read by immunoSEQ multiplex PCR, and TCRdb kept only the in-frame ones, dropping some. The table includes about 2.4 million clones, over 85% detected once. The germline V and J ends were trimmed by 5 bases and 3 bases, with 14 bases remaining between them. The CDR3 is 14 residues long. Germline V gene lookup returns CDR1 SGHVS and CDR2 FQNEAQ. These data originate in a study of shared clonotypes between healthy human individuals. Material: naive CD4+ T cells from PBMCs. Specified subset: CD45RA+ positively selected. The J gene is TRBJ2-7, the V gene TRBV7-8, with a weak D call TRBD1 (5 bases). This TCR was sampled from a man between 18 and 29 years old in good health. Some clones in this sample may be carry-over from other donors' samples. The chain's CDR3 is CASSRAGPNYEQYF. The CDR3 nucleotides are TGTGCCAGCAGCCGCGCAGGGCCCAACTACGAGCAGTACTTC.